This T cell receptor (beta chain) was identified in a study of blood T cell repertoires in COVID-19. Study-level background: COVID-19 samples, acute and convalescent, were from the United States, Italy and Spain. Nucleic acid was either cDNA or gDNA, and it came from T cells, B-cell-depleted T cells, or PBMCs.

Per the authors' pipeline: Estimates of nucleated cell counts were drawn from the amplification of reference gene primers. Clones were read by immunoSEQ multiplex PCR, and TCRdb kept only the in-frame ones, dropping some. V and J calls and clone size are given by that table; D and trimming were obtained from the DNA. Counted here are 280,000 or so clones, more than 75% occurring once; the ten biggest clones make up approximately 2%. This CDR3 is built from 14 residues. Looked up from germline, CDR1 is MNHEY and CDR2 is SMNVEV (reference sequence). The V gene end was trimmed by 6 bases and the J gene end by 5 bases; junction bases not matched to a gene: 8.

The TCR sequence derives from a woman aged 30 to 39 who had recovered from COVID-19. The sequencing sample was made of peripheral blood. This chain uses TRBV27 with TRBJ2-3, with 7 bases fitting TRBD1. The CDR3 DNA reads TGTGCCAGCAGCCCGGACAACAGGGGAGATACGCAGTATTTT. Translation gives CASSPDNRGDTQYF.